This TCR beta chain stems from a study of response to subunit inactivated influenza vaccine. Germline-derived CDR1 and CDR2 are SGHDN and FVKESK. V was clipped by 4 bases and J by 2 bases, with 14 bases between them. The CDR3 length is 15 residues. Via MiXCR, TCRdb re-called the RT-PCR reads, giving one row per CDR3 protein. Of about 540,000 distinct CDR3 sequences in the sample, approximately 20% were seen once. This clonotype was counted between two and nine times. These data also formed part of another study, on T cells expressing NK-cell markers. That investigation notes: UMI-tagged 5'RACE template switching yielded the TCR beta cDNA. The same clonotypes also predominated in the CD3+CD56-NKG2C+ fraction of a handful of donors. There remained a lack of clarity about HCMV specificity of expanded NKG2C+ T cell clones.

The material sequenced was CD4+ T cells sorted from PBMCs, taken roughly 12 days after vaccination. The source of this sequence is a man aged 45-65 years who received an inactivated influenza vaccine. The chain uses TRBV14 and TRBJ2-5; D may be TRBD1 (5 bases). The CDR3 DNA reads TGTGCCAGCAGCCCGGCCTTGGGGCCACAAGAGACCCAGTACTTC. Its protein is CASSPALGPQETQYF.